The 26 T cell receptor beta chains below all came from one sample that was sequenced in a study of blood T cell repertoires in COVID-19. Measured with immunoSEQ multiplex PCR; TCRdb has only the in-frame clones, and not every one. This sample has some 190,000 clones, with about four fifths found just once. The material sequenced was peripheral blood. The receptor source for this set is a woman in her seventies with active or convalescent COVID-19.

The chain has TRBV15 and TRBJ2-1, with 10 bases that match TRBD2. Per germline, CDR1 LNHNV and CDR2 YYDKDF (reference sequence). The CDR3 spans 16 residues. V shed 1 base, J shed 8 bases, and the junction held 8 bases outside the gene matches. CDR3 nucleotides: TGTGCCACCAGCAGAGCTAGCGGGAGTGATATGGATGAGCAGTTCTTC. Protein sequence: CATSRASGSDMDEQFF.

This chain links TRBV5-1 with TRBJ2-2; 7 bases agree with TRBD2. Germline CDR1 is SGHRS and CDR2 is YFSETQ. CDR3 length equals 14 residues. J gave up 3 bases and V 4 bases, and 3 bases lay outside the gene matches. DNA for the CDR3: TGCGCCAGCAGCGCTAGCGGATACACCGGGGAGCTGTTTTTT. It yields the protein CASSASGYTGELFF.

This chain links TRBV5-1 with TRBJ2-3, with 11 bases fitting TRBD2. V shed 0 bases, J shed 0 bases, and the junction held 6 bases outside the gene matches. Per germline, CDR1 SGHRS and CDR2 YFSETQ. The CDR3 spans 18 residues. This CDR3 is CASSLAGLAVSSTDTQYF. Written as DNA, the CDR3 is TGCGCCAGCAGCTTGGCGGGACTAGCGGTTTCTAGCACAGATACGCAGTATTTT.

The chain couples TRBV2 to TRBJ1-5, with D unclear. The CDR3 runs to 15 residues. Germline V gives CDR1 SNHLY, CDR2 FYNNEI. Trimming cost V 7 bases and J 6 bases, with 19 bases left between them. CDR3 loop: CASTHEEGESQPQHF. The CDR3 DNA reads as TGTGCCAGCACTCACGAGGAGGGAGAGAGTCAGCCCCAGCATTTT. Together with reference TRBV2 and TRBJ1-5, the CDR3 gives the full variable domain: EPEVTQTPSHQVTQMGQEVILRCVPISNHLYFYWYRQILGQKVEFLVSFYNNEISEKSEIFDDQFSVERPDGSNFTLKIRSTKLEDSAMYFCASTHEEGESQPQHFGDGTRLSIL.

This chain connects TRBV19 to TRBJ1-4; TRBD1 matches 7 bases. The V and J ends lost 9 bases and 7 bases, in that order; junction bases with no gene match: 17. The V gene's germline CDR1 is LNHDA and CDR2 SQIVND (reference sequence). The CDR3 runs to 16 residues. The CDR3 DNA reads TGTGCCAGCCGCGAGCTCCTAAGGGGGCGCTTTGAAAAACTGTTTTTT. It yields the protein CASRELLRGRFEKLFF.

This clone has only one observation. CDR3 coding DNA: TGTGCCAGAAGCTTCGACAGTACCGGCCCCCTCTCTGGAAACACCATATATTTT. Translation gives CARSFDSTGPLSGNTIYF. This sequence joins TRBV5-3 and TRBJ1-3, with D perhaps matching TRBD1 (5 bases). TRBV5-3 is sorted into the ORF group, with uncertain function. The germline V and J ends were trimmed by 2 bases and 0 bases, with 18 bases remaining between them. The length of the CDR3 is 18 residues.

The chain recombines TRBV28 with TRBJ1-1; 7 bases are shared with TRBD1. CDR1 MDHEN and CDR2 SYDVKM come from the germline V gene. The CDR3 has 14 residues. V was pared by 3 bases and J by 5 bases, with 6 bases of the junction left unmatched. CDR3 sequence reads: CASSFAGGLTEAFF. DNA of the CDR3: TGTGCCAGCAGTTTCGCAGGGGGTTTAACTGAAGCTTTCTTT.

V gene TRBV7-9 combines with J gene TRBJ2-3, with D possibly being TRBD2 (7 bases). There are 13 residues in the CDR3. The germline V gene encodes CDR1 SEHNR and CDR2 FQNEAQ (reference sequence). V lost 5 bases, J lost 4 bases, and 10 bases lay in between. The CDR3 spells CASSKGGADTQYF. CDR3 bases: TGTGCCAGCAGCAAGGGGGGGGCAGATACGCAGTATTTT.

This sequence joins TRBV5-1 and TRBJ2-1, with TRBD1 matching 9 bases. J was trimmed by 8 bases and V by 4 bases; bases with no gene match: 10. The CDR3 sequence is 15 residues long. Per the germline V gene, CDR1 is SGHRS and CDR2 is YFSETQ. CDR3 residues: CASSPSGTGFDEQFF. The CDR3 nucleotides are TGCGCCAGCAGCCCCTCCGGGACAGGGTTCGATGAGCAGTTCTTC.

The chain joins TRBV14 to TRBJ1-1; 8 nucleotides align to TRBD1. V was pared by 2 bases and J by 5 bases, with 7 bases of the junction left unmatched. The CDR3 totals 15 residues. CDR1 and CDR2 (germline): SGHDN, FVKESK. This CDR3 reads CASSQLTTGGTEAFF. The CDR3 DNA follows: TGTGCCAGCAGCCAATTAACCACAGGGGGGACTGAAGCTTTCTTT.

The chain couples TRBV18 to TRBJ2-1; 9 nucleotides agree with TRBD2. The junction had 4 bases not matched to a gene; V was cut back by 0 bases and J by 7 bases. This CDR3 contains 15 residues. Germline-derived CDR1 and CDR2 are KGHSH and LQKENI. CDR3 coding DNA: TGTGCCAGCTCACCACCGCTAGCGGGAAATAATGAGCAGTTCTTC. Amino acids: CASSPPLAGNNEQFF.

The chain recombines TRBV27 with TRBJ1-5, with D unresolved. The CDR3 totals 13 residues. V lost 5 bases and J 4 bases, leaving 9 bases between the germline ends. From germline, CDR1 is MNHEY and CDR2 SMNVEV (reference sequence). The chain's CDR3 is CASSTRRNQPQHF. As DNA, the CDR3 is TGTGCCAGCAGTACGCGGCGAAATCAGCCCCAGCATTTT.

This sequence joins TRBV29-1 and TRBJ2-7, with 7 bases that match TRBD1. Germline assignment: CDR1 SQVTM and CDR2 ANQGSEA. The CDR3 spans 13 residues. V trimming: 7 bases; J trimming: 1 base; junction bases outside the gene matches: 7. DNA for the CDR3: TGCAGCGCAGGGACAGCAACGTCCTACGAGCAGTACTTC. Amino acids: CSAGTATSYEQYF.

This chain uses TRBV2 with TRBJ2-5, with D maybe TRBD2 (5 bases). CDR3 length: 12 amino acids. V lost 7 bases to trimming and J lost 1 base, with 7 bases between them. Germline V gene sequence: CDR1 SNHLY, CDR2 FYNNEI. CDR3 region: CASTAVQETQYF. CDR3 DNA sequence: TGTGCCAGCACAGCGGTCCAAGAGACCCAGTACTTC.

The CDR3 nucleotides read TGCGCCAGCAGAGAGGGGGGACAGGGGATTTTGGAGCAGTACTTC. Protein: CASREGGQGILEQYF. This chain joins TRBV5-1 and TRBJ2-7; 10 nucleotides agree with TRBD1. V dropped 5 bases and J dropped 7; count of bases not matched to a gene: 12. The CDR3 loop spans 15 amino acids. Germline V gene lookup returns CDR1 SGHRS and CDR2 YFSETQ.

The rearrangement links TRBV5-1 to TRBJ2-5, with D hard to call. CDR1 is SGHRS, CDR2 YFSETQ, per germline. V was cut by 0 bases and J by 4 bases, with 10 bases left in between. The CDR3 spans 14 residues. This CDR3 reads CASSLALSGETQYF. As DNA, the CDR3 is TGCGCCAGCAGCTTGGCTTTGTCGGGAGAGACCCAGTACTTC.

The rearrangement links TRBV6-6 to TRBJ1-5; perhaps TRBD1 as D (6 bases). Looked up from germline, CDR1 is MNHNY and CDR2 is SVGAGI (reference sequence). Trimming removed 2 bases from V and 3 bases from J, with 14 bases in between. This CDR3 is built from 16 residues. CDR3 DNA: TGTGCCAGCAGTTACCTGACAGGAAAGGTCAATCAGCCCCAGCATTTT. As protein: CASSYLTGKVNQPQHF.

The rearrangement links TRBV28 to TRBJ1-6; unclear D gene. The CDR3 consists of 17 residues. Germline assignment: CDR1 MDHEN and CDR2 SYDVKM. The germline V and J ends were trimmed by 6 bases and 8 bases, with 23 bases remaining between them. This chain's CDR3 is CASSLTSTVSGDSPLHF. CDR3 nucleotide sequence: TGTGCCAGCAGCTTAACGTCGACTGTCTCCGGAGATTCACCCCTCCACTTT.

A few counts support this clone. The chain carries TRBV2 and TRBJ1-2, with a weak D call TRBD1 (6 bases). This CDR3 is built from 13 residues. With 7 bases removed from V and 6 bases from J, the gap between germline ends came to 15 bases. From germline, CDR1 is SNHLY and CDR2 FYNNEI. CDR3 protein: CASTEAGVDGYTF. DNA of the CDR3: TGTGCCAGCACCGAGGCAGGGGTGGATGGCTACACCTTC.

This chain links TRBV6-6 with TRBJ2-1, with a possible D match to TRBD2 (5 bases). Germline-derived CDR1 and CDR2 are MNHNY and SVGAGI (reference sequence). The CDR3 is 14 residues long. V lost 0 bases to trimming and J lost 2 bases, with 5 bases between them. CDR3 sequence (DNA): TGTGCCAGCAGTTACTCGACTACCTACAATGAGCAGTTCTTC. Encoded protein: CASSYSTTYNEQFF.

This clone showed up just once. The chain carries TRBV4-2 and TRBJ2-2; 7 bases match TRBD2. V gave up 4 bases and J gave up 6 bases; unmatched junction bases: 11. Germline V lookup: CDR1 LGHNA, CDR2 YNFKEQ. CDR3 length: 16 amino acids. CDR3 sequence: CASSPWGGRPAGELFF. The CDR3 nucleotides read TGTGCCAGCAGCCCCTGGGGGGGGAGGCCCGCCGGGGAGCTGTTTTTT.

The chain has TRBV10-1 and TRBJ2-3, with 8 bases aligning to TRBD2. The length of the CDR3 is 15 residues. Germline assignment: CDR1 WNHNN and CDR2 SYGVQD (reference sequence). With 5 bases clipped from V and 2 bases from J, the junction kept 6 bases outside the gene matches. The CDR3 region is CASSISGDLTDTQYF. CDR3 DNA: TGCGCCAGCAGTATTAGCGGGGACCTCACAGATACGCAGTATTTT.

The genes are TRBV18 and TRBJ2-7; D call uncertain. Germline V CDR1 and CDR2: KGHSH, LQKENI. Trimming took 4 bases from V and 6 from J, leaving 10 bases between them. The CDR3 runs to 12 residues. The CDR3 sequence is CASSRSRGEQYF. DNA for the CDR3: TGTGCCAGCTCACGGTCCCGCGGCGAGCAGTACTTC.

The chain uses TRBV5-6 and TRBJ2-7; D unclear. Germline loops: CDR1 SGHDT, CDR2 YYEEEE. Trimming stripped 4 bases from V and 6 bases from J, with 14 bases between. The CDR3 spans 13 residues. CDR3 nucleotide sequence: TGTGCCAGCAGCCCCCGAGGTTTAGGCGAGCAGTACTTC. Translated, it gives CASSPRGLGEQYF.

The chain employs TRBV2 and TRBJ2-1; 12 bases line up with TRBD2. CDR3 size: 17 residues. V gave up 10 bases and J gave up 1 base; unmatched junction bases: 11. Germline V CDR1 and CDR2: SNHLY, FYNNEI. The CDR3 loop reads CAIPTSGREGSYNEQFF. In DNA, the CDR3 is TGTGCCATTCCGACTAGCGGGAGAGAGGGGTCCTACAATGAGCAGTTCTTC. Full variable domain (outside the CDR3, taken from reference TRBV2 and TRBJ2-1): EPEVTQTPSHQVTQMGQEVILRCVPISNHLYFYWYRQILGQKVEFLVSFYNNEISEKSEIFDDQFSVERPDGSNFTLKIRSTKLEDSAMYFCAIPTSGREGSYNEQFFGPGTRLTVL.

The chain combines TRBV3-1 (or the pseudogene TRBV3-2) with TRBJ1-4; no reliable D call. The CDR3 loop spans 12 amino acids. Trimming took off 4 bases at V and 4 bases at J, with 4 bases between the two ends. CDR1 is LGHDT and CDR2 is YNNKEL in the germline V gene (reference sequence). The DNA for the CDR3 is TGTGCCAGCAGCCCTATTAATGAAAAACTGTTTTTT. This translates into CASSPINEKLFF.